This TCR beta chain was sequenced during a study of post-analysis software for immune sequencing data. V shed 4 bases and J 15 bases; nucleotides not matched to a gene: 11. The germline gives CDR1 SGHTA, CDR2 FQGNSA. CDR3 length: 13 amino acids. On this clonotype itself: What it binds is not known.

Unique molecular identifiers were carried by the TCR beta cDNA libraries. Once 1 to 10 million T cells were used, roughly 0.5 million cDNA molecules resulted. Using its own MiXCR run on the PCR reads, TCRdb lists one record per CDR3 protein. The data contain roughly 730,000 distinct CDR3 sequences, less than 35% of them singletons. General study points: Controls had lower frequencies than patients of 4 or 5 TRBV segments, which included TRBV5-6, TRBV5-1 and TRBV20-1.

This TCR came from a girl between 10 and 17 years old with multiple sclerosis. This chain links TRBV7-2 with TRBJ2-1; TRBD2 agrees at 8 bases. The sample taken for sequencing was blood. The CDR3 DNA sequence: TGTGCCAGCAGCTCAGCTTTCGGGAGGGCTTCGTTCTTC. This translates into CASSSAFGRASFF.